This TCR beta chain was profiled in a study of blood T cell repertoires in COVID-19. Study summary: Collection of acute and convalescent COVID-19 samples took place in the United States, Italy and Spain.

Recruitment covered 20 to 25 US areas and drew participants whose ages spanned roughly 18 to 95 years. Germline V gives CDR1 KGHSH, CDR2 LQKENI. V lost 2 bases and J lost 2, with 6 bases in between. This CDR3 has 13 residues. As originally analysed: The authors estimated nucleated cell counts from reference gene primer amplification. The assay was immunoSEQ multiplex PCR, and TCRdb's table has in-frame clones only and misses some. V, J and clone size are taken as reported in that table, and D and trimming were inferred from the DNA itself. The data show approximately 300,000 clones, around 84% seen once.

This rearrangement joins TRBV18 to TRBJ1-2; no firm D call. Sequencing was carried out using PBMCs or T cells enriched from blood (not recorded which). This TCR was sampled from a woman younger than 45 who had been exposed to COVID-19. In DNA form, the CDR3 reads TGTGCCAGCTCACCAGAGGAAAACTATGGCTACACCTTC. It codes for CASSPEENYGYTF.